Following are 10 T cell receptor beta chains from one sample sequenced in a study of cytomegalovirus exposure and HLA in healthy donors. PCR was performed using 60 Vbeta and 13 Jbeta primers. The repertoire was sequenced with immunoSEQ multiplex PCR; TCRdb's copy has only in-frame clones and lacks some. Among over 100,000 clones, 75% to 85% were seen once, and the ten largest hold 3%. The specimen was PBMCs. Receptors originate from a woman younger than 35 in good health and CMV-seropositive.

The chain uses TRBV5-1 and TRBJ2-7; 10 nucleotides line up with TRBD2. Germline CDR1 SGHRS, CDR2 YFSETQ. This CDR3 has 12 residues. With V trimmed by 7 bases and J by 5 bases, 3 bases remained unmatched. CDR3 coding DNA: TGCGCCAGCCTTAGCGGGAGGAACGAGCAGTACTTC. Its protein is CASLSGRNEQYF.

This chain uses TRBV19 with TRBJ2-2; TRBD2 aligns across 13 bases. CDR1 and CDR2 (germline): LNHDA, SQIVND (reference sequence). CDR3 length equals 16 residues. V was clipped by 5 bases and J by 7 bases; unmatched bases: 7. The CDR3 here is CASSGGLAGLDGELFF. The CDR3 bases are TGTGCCAGTAGTGGGGGACTAGCGGGATTGGACGGGGAGCTGTTTTTT.

CDR3 coding DNA: TGTGCCAGCAGCTTAACCCCGGGACAGGACTCAGATACGCAGTATTTT. Translation gives CASSLTPGQDSDTQYF. V gene TRBV7-9 combines with J gene TRBJ2-3; 8 nucleotides line up with TRBD1. The germline CDR1 and CDR2 sequences are SEHNR and FQNEAQ (reference sequence). J lost 4 bases, V lost 2 bases, and 8 bases had no gene match. The CDR3 spans 16 residues.

This chain connects TRBV6-4 to TRBJ2-2; no clear D gene. Germline V gene data show CDR1 as MRHNA and CDR2 as SNTAGT. This CDR3 comprises 14 residues. V was cut by 1 base and J by 4 bases, with 7 bases left in between. DNA for the CDR3: TGTGCCAGCAGTGACTTCCCGGGCACCGGGGAGCTGTTTTTT. Its protein product is CASSDFPGTGELFF.

This clone was picked up one time. J is TRBJ2-1 and V is TRBV5-6; 10 bases are a match to TRBD2. The CDR3 runs to 15 residues. Trimming took 2 bases from V and 4 from J; bases not matched to a gene: 3. Germline CDR1 is SGHDT and CDR2 is YYEEEE. This CDR3 is CASSFRLAGYNEQFF. DNA for the CDR3: TGTGCCAGCAGCTTTCGACTAGCGGGTTACAATGAGCAGTTCTTC. The entire variable domain, with the rest obtained from reference TRBV5-6 and TRBJ2-1, is as follows: DAGVTQSPTHLIKTRGQQVTLRCSPKSGHDTVSWYQQALGQGPQFIFQYYEEEERQRGNFPDRFSGHQFPNYSSELNVNALLLGDSALYLCASSFRLAGYNEQFFGPGTRLTVL.

The chain's CDR3 is CASSWWQGNQPQHF. In DNA, the CDR3 is TGTGCCAGCAGTTGGTGGCAGGGCAATCAGCCCCAGCATTTT. The chain joins TRBV2 to TRBJ1-5; no definite D call. The CDR3 has 14 amino acids. The germline V gene encodes CDR1 SNHLY and CDR2 FYNNEI. The V end was cut by 5 bases, the J end by 2 bases, with 10 bases between.

The rearrangement links TRBV9 to TRBJ2-4; D perhaps matches TRBD1 (5 bases). The CDR3 spans 17 residues. Trimming took off 2 bases at V and 1 base at J, with 16 bases between the two ends. Germline V gene data show CDR1 as SGDLS and CDR2 as YYNGEE. The chain's CDR3 is CASSVTQGGPAKNIQYF. The CDR3 nucleotides read TGTGCCAGCAGCGTGACCCAGGGTGGGCCGGCCAAAAACATTCAGTACTTC.

The chain employs TRBV5-4 and TRBJ1-2; 8 bases align to TRBD1. The CDR3 totals 13 residues. The V gene's germline CDR1 is SGHNT and CDR2 YYREEE (reference sequence). V shed 4 bases, J shed 6 bases, and the junction held 5 bases outside the gene matches. CDR3 DNA sequence: TGTGCCAGCAGCCTCCAGGGGGCCCATGGCTACACCTTC. Translation gives CASSLQGAHGYTF.

This chain joins TRBV7-9 and TRBJ2-7; 8 bases agree with TRBD2. This CDR3 comprises 14 residues. The V gene end was trimmed by 6 bases and the J gene end by 0 bases; junction bases not matched to a gene: 4. The germline CDR1 and CDR2 sequences are SEHNR and FQNEAQ (reference sequence). As DNA, the CDR3 is TGTGCCAGCAGGGAAGCGGGAGTCTCCTACGAGCAGTACTTC. The encoded protein is CASREAGVSYEQYF.

J is TRBJ1-6 and V is TRBV5-4, with 11 positions matching TRBD1. CDR3 length equals 15 residues. V shed 4 bases, J shed 8 bases, and the junction held 5 bases outside the gene matches. Germline V CDR1 and CDR2: SGHNT, YYREEE (reference sequence). DNA for the CDR3: TGTGCCAGCAGCAAAGGACAGGGGGCGGATTCACCCCTCCACTTT. Translated: CASSKGQGADSPLHF.